What follows are 27 T cell receptor beta chains derived from one specimen sequenced in a study of T cell responses to AZD1222 COVID-19 vaccine. Some clones are missing from TCRdb's copy, which holds only in-frame ones; the method was immunoSEQ multiplex PCR. Among about 97,000 clones listed, roughly 88% were seen once. Sample: peripheral blood, taken on day 0 of AZD1222 vaccination. The receptors derive from an adult in good health.

The J gene is TRBJ1-6, the V gene TRBV28; 11 nucleotides agree with TRBD1. The CDR3 length is 15 residues. Germline CDR1 and CDR2: MDHEN and SYDVKM. After removal of 6 bases from V and 4 bases from J, the junction contained 2 bases not matched to a gene. CDR3 bases: TGTGCCAGCAGGGGGACAGGGGGATATAATTCACCCCTCCACTTT. It is translated as CASRGTGGYNSPLHF.

J is TRBJ1-1 and V is TRBV2, with D possibly being TRBD1 (5 bases). CDR1 SNHLY and CDR2 FYNNEI come from the germline V gene. The CDR3 spans 14 residues. V was cut by 5 bases and J by 7 bases, with 17 bases left in between. This CDR3 reads CASSYRFWGDEAFF. CDR3 DNA: TGTGCCAGCAGTTACCGGTTCTGGGGGGATGAAGCTTTCTTT.

The chain carries TRBV6-6 and TRBJ2-7, with 11 nucleotides matching TRBD2. CDR3 length: 14 amino acids. The germline V gene encodes CDR1 MNHNY and CDR2 SVGAGI (reference sequence). The J segment lost 4 bases and the V segment lost 7 bases, leaving 6 bases of the junction unmatched. The CDR3 coding sequence is TGTGCCAGCACTGTAGCGGGGGGGCCTTACGAGCAGTACTTC. Translating gives CASTVAGGPYEQYF.

This clone was counted only a few times. V and J are TRBV24-1 and TRBJ1-2; D unresolved. Per the germline V gene, CDR1 is KGHDR and CDR2 is SFDVKD. The CDR3 runs 14 residues. Deletions cut 5 bases from V and 6 bases from J, with 15 bases between. The CDR3 DNA is TGTGCCACCAGTGTCGAGACCCTTTGTCATGGCTACACCTTC. Its protein is CATSVETLCHGYTF.

J is TRBJ2-2 and V is TRBV3-1 (or the pseudogene TRBV3-2), with D perhaps matching TRBD2 (7 bases). The germline V and J ends were trimmed by 4 bases and 2 bases, with 17 bases remaining between them. Germline loops: CDR1 LGHDT, CDR2 YNNKEL (reference sequence). The CDR3 extends over 17 amino acids. The CDR3 here is CASSPRLAGANTGELFF. CDR3 sequence (DNA): TGTGCCAGCAGCCCTCGACTTGCGGGGGCCAACACCGGGGAGCTGTTTTTT.

The chain uses TRBV6-6 and TRBJ1-2; TRBD1 is a possible D gene (5 bases). Germline V gene data show CDR1 as MNHNY and CDR2 as SVGAGI (reference sequence). The CDR3 covers 15 residues. V lost 7 bases, J lost 3 bases, and 18 bases lay in between. The CDR3 DNA follows: TGTGCCAGCACCTGGTCTTGGGGGAATGACTATGGCTACACCTTC. It specifies CASTWSWGNDYGYTF.

This chain uses TRBV11-3 with TRBJ2-3; D remains ambiguous. The CDR3 loop spans 12 amino acids. The germline V and J ends were trimmed by 2 bases and 2 bases, with 2 bases remaining between them. Germline loops: CDR1 SGHNT, CDR2 YENEEA. The CDR3 nucleotides are TGTGCCAGCAGCTTAATCACAGATACGCAGTATTTT. This translates into CASSLITDTQYF.

The CDR3 loop reads CASSHRGLTDTQYF. The CDR3 DNA follows: TGTGCCAGCAGCCACAGGGGACTCACAGATACGCAGTATTTT. The rearrangement uses TRBV7-2 and TRBJ2-3; tentative D call: TRBD1 (7 bases). The CDR3 loop spans 14 amino acids. V dropped 5 bases and J dropped 2 bases, with 11 bases sitting between them. Germline CDR1 is SGHTA and CDR2 is FQGNSA. The whole variable domain, remainder taken from reference TRBV7-2 and TRBJ2-3, is GAGVSQSPSNKVTEKGKDVELRCDPISGHTALYWYRQSLGQGLEFLIYFQGNSAPDKSGLPSDRFSAERTGGSVSTLTIQRTQQEDSAVYLCASSHRGLTDTQYFGPGTRLTVL.

The chain carries TRBV12-3 or TRBV12-4 and TRBJ1-5, with TRBD1 identical over 10 bases. V dropped 4 bases and J dropped 9; count of bases not matched to a gene: 3. The length of the CDR3 is 13 residues. CDR3 in DNA: TGTGCCAGCAGTTGGACAGGGGGATGGCCCCAGCATTTT. Translating gives CASSWTGGWPQHF.

In DNA form, the CDR3 reads TGTGCCACCAGTGATCCGAGAGGGGGGGGTGAAAAACTGTTTTTT. It translates to CATSDPRGGGEKLFF. The chain couples TRBV24-1 to TRBJ1-4; possible D gene TRBD1, 6 bases. Deletions cut 3 bases from V and 7 bases from J, with 14 bases between. The CDR3 covers 15 residues. The germline V gene encodes CDR1 KGHDR and CDR2 SFDVKD.

This clone came up once. The J gene is TRBJ2-3, the V gene TRBV7-3, with TRBD2 identical over 9 bases. This CDR3 has 15 residues. The germline V gene has CDR1 SGHTA and CDR2 FQGTGA. The J segment lost 1 base and the V segment lost 4 bases, leaving 3 bases of the junction unmatched. The CDR3 sequence is CASSSKRGGTDTQYF. Here the CDR3 DNA reads TGTGCCAGCAGCTCCAAGCGGGGGGGCACAGATACGCAGTATTTT.

The V and J genes are TRBV11-2 and TRBJ2-5; D is ambiguous. With 0 bases removed from V and 2 bases from J, the gap between germline ends came to 10 bases. Germline CDR1 SGHAT, CDR2 FQNNGV. The CDR3 spans 15 residues. The chain's CDR3 is CASSLDPGSQETQYF. The DNA of the CDR3 is TGTGCCAGCAGCTTAGACCCTGGCAGTCAAGAGACCCAGTACTTC.

The chain has TRBV11-2 and TRBJ2-1; tentatively, D is TRBD2 (5 bases). Germline V gene data show CDR1 as SGHAT and CDR2 as FQNNGV. This CDR3 is 14 amino acids long. V lost 5 bases, J lost 6 bases, and 14 bases lay in between. CDR3 residues: CASSPPPSTNEQFF. DNA of the CDR3: TGTGCCAGCAGCCCTCCCCCTAGCACCAATGAGCAGTTCTTC. Full variable domain (outside the CDR3, taken from reference TRBV11-2 and TRBJ2-1): EAGVAQSPRYKIIEKRQSVAFWCNPISGHATLYWYQQILGQGPKLLIQFQNNGVVDDSQLPKDRFSAERLKGVDSTLKIQPAKLEDSAVYLCASSPPPSTNEQFFGPGTRLTVL.

The V gene is TRBV7-9, the J gene TRBJ2-5; TRBD2 aligns across 7 bases. This CDR3 region has 14 residues. Germline lookup yields CDR1 SEHNR and CDR2 FQNEAQ (reference sequence). The V and J ends lost 5 bases and 5 bases, in that order; junction bases with no gene match: 8. CDR3 in amino acids: CASSPPGGSETQYF. The DNA for the CDR3 is TGTGCCAGCAGCCCCCCCGGGGGGTCCGAGACCCAGTACTTC.

V usage is TRBV9 and J usage is TRBJ2-5, with 8 positions matching TRBD2. Germline CDR1 reads SGDLS; CDR2 reads YYNGEE. After removal of 4 bases from V and 2 bases from J, the junction contained 13 bases not matched to a gene. The CDR3 runs 17 residues. CDR3 nucleotide sequence: TGTGCCAGCAGCCCGCAGCTCGGGGGGGGGCGGCAAGAGACCCAGTACTTC. Its translation is CASSPQLGGGRQETQYF. Filled out from reference TRBV9 and TRBJ2-5, the complete variable domain reads DSGVTQTPKHLITATGQRVTLRCSPRSGDLSVYWYQQSLDQGLQFLIQYYNGEERAKGNILERFSAQQFPDLHSELNLSSLELGDSALYFCASSPQLGGGRQETQYFGPGTRLLVL.

This sequence joins TRBV4-3 and TRBJ2-7; possibly TRBD2 for D (6 bases). The CDR3 loop spans 15 amino acids. V was clipped by 0 bases and J by 4 bases, with 13 bases between them. Germline lookup yields CDR1 LGHNA and CDR2 YSLEER. CDR3 sequence reads: CASSQDLGGSYEQYF. The CDR3 bases are TGCGCCAGCAGCCAAGACCTGGGGGGTTCATACGAGCAGTACTTC.

As concerns this clone: An end of the junction differs from the germline gene, which may be a read error. The chain is built from TRBV10-3 and TRBJ2-7; D unresolved. This CDR3 has 12 amino acids. Germline lookup yields CDR1 ENHRY and CDR2 SYGVKD. In nucleotides, the CDR3 is TGTGCCATCAGAGAGTCCTCCTACGAGCAGTACTTC. Amino acids: CAIRESSYEQYF.

The chain links TRBV6-6 to TRBJ1-4; 7 bases match TRBD1. J gave up 8 bases and V 5 bases, and 2 bases lay outside the gene matches. The length of the CDR3 is 12 residues. Germline V lookup: CDR1 MNHNY, CDR2 SVGAGI (reference sequence). CDR3 sequence reads: CASSQGGEKLFF. DNA of the CDR3: TGTGCCAGCAGTCAGGGGGGAGAAAAACTGTTTTTT.

V usage is TRBV5-1 and J usage is TRBJ2-5; possibly TRBD1 for D (6 bases). CDR3 length: 15 amino acids. Trimming left V 5 bases short and J 5 bases short, with 19 bases between. Germline V gene data show CDR1 as SGHRS and CDR2 as YFSETQ. This CDR3 reads CASSEGVTAWETQYF. For the CDR3, the DNA is TGCGCCAGCAGTGAGGGGGTGACAGCGTGGGAGACCCAGTACTTC.

The J gene is TRBJ1-6, the V gene TRBV5-5; D is perhaps TRBD1 (6 bases). Trimming cost V 7 bases and J 6 bases, with 11 bases left between them. CDR3 length: 13 amino acids. Germline V gives CDR1 SGHKS, CDR2 YYEKEE (reference sequence). The CDR3 protein is CASGRGANSPLHF. CDR3 nucleotide sequence: TGTGCCAGCGGGCGGGGGGCTAATTCACCCCTCCACTTT.

This rearrangement joins TRBV19 to TRBJ1-5, with unresolved D. Germline V gene data show CDR1 as LNHDA and CDR2 as SQIVND (reference sequence). CDR3 length: 12 amino acids. Trimming left V 3 bases short and J 7 bases short, with 7 bases between. DNA of the CDR3: TGTGCCAGTAGTATTGGAAGGCAGCCCCAGCATTTT. Its translation is CASSIGRQPQHF.

In this sample, this clone turned up once. The genes are TRBV4-3 and TRBJ2-1, with D perhaps TRBD2 (5 bases). V shed 0 bases and J shed 8 bases, with 14 bases lying between them. This CDR3 comprises 15 residues. From germline, CDR1 is LGHNA and CDR2 YSLEER. CDR3 nucleotides: TGCGCCAGCAGCCAAGAATTAGGGCCAGCGGATGAGCAGTTCTTC. Encoded protein: CASSQELGPADEQFF.

This rearrangement joins TRBV25-1 to TRBJ1-2; D gene unclear. Trimming removed 5 bases from V and 1 base from J, with 8 bases in between. The germline gives CDR1 MGHDK, CDR2 SYGVNS. CDR3 length: 13 amino acids. In DNA, the CDR3 is TGTGCCAGCAGTCGTTTCTTTAACTATGGCTACACCTTC. It specifies CASSRFFNYGYTF.

This chain links TRBV6-5 with TRBJ1-5; D is uncertain. Germline lookup yields CDR1 MNHEY and CDR2 SVGAGI. V gave up 6 bases and J gave up 2 bases, with 8 bases separating them. The CDR3 has 13 residues. The CDR3 reads CASSLYGNQPQHF. The CDR3, as DNA: TGTGCCAGCAGCCTATACGGCAATCAGCCCCAGCATTTT.

This clone showed up just once. In nucleotides, the CDR3 is TGTGCCAGCTCAGGTTCGAAGGACCTCGGGAACACTGAAGCTTTCTTT. It yields the protein CASSGSKDLGNTEAFF. The rearrangement joins TRBV18 to TRBJ1-1; D is uncertain. V was clipped by 5 bases and J by 1 base, with 17 bases between them. Germline V gene sequence: CDR1 KGHSH, CDR2 LQKENI. The CDR3 runs to 16 residues.

V is TRBV7-3 and J is TRBJ1-2; 8 bases agree with TRBD1. V shed 2 bases, J shed 8 bases, and the junction held 4 bases outside the gene matches. Germline loops: CDR1 SGHTA, CDR2 FQGTGA. The CDR3 spans 13 residues. CDR3 in DNA: TGTGCCAGCAGCTTAGGACAGGGAAGGGGCTACACCTTC. Translating gives CASSLGQGRGYTF.

This chain connects TRBV6-5 to TRBJ1-5, with TRBD1 matching over 8 bases. V trimming: 6 bases; J trimming: 6 bases; junction bases outside the gene matches: 4. Germline loops: CDR1 MNHEY, CDR2 SVGAGI. The CDR3 length is 13 residues. CDR3 DNA sequence: TGTGCCAGCAGCCCCAGGGGGCGTCAGCCCCAGCATTTT. It encodes CASSPRGRQPQHF.